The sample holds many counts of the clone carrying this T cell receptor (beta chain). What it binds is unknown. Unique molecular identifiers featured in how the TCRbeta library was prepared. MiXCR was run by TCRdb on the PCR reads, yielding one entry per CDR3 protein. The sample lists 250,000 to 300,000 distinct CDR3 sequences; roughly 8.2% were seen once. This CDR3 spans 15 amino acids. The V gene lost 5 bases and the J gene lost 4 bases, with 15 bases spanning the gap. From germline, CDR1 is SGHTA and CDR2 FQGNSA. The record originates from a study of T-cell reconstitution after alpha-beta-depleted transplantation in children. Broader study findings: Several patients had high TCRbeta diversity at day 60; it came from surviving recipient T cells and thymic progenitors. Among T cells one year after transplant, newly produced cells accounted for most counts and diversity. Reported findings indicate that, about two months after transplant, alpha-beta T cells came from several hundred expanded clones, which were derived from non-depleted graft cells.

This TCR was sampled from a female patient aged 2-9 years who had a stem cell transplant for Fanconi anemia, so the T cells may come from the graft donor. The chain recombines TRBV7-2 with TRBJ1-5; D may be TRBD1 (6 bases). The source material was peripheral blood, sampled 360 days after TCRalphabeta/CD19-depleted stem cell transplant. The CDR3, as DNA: TGTGCCAGCAGCCCGAGGGCCAGGGGAAATCAGCCCCAGCATTTT. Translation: CASSPRARGNQPQHF.